These T cell receptor beta chains were read from a single sample in a study of blood T cell repertoires in COVID-19. Method: immunoSEQ multiplex PCR; TCRdb's copy keeps in-frame clones and lacks some. The data hold 140,000 to 150,000 clones, with 88% observed a single time. What was sequenced was peripheral blood. The receptor set was obtained from a human donor in a cohort sampled during active COVID-19. The CDR3 runs from the conserved cysteine through the conserved F or W. A D gene is named only where the DNA matches it firmly. Clone size is given for some rows only: seen once, a few or many times, or a class if the clone is expanded.

abundance | j_gene | v_gene | d_gene | CDR3aa | CDR3nt
. | TRBJ2-6 | TRBV7-9 | . | CASSLSIGPGGSGANVLTF | TGTGCCAGCAGCTTATCAATCGGGCCCGGGGGCTCTGGGGCCAACGTCCTGACTTTC
. | TRBJ2-1 | TRBV7-9 | TRBD2 | CASSVSGRDYNEQFF | TGTGCCAGCAGCGTTAGCGGGAGGGATTACAATGAGCAGTTCTTC
. | TRBJ2-5 | TRBV7-2 | TRBD2 | CASSFGASGRLGDQYF | TGTGCCAGCAGCTTCGGGGCTAGCGGGAGGTTGGGTGACCAGTACTTC
. | TRBJ2-4 | TRBV5-6 | . | CASSPGGRDIQYF | TGTGCCAGCAGCCCCGGGGGGCGGGACATTCAGTACTTC
. | TRBJ2-1 | TRBV11-2 | TRBD2 | CASSLDAGGHNEQFF | TGTGCCAGCAGCTTAGACGCGGGAGGGCATAATGAGCAGTTCTTC
. | TRBJ2-7 | TRBV29-1 | . | CSVGDSYEQYF | TGCAGCGTCGGTGACAGCTACGAGCAGTACTTC
. | TRBJ1-1 | TRBV5-1 | . | CASSPTRTENLNTEAFF | TGCGCCAGCAGCCCCACCCGGACAGAAAATTTGAACACTGAAGCTTTCTTT
. | TRBJ2-5 | TRBV9 | . | CASSVQPGGETQYF | TGTGCCAGCAGCGTGCAGCCTGGGGGGGAGACCCAGTACTTC
. | TRBJ2-7 | TRBV5-6 | . | CASSSQGPSYEQYF | TGTGCCAGCAGCTCACAGGGCCCATCCTACGAGCAGTACTTC
once | TRBJ2-1 | TRBV27 | TRBD1 | CASSLTGQAAGYNEQFF | TGTGCCAGCAGTTTAACTGGACAGGCCGCCGGTTACAATGAGCAGTTCTTC
. | TRBJ2-5 | TRBV7-9 | TRBD1 | CASSRTGGVETQYF | TGTGCCAGCAGCAGGACAGGGGGGGTGGAGACCCAGTACTTC
once | TRBJ1-1 | TRBV13 | . | CASGLEMNTEAFF | TGTGCCAGCGGGCTCGAAATGAACACTGAAGCTTTCTTT
. | TRBJ2-1 | TRBV7-8 | TRBD2 | CASSPKRGGVDNEQFF | TGTGCCAGCAGCCCAAAGCGGGGGGGTGTAGACAATGAGCAGTTCTTC
once | TRBJ1-2 | TRBV4-3 | . | CASSQLVGQGGGYTF | TGCGCCAGCAGCCAGCTGGTGGGGCAGGGAGGCGGCTACACCTTC
few | TRBJ1-2 | TRBV28 | TRBD1 | CASSGTGVNSYGYTF | TGTGCCAGCTCCGGGACAGGGGTTAATAGCTATGGCTACACCTTC
. | TRBJ1-5 | TRBV7-2 | . | CASSLTSLSNQPQHF | TGTGCCAGCAGCTTAACAAGTCTTAGCAATCAGCCCCAGCATTTT
. | TRBJ2-1 | TRBV6-2/TRBV6-3 | TRBD2 | CASSGGTSGTHSSYNEQFF | TGTGCCAGCAGTGGGGGGACTAGCGGGACCCACAGCTCCTACAATGAGCAGTTCTTC
. | TRBJ2-7 | TRBV7-2 | TRBD1 | CASGKGASYEQYF | TGTGCCAGCGGTAAGGGGGCCTCCTACGAGCAGTACTTC
once | TRBJ2-7 | TRBV10-3 | . | CAISASIGQTDEQYF | TGTGCCATCAGTGCAAGTATTGGGCAGACAGATGAGCAGTACTTC
. | TRBJ1-1 | TRBV5-1 | . | CASSLARRRGGSMNTEAFF | TGCGCCAGCAGCTTGGCCCGACGTCGGGGGGGCTCGATGAACACTGAAGCTTTCTTT
. | TRBJ2-2 | TRBV6-5 | . | CASSRNQVKHGELFF | TGTGCCAGCAGTAGGAATCAGGTGAAGCACGGGGAGCTGTTTTTT
few | TRBJ1-1 | TRBV7-2 | TRBD1 | CASSLTGGTEAFF | TGTGCCAGCAGCTTAACAGGGGGCACTGAAGCTTTCTTT
few | TRBJ1-6 | TRBV5-5 | . | CASSRTWLDSPLHF | TGTGCCAGCAGTCGTACATGGCTAGATTCACCCCTCCACTTT
. | TRBJ2-7 | TRBV6-2/TRBV6-3 | . | CASSYGGGIYEQYF | TGTGCCAGCAGTTACGGGGGAGGTATCTACGAGCAGTACTTC
. | TRBJ1-5 | TRBV5-4 | TRBD1 | CASSPGQGRDQPQHF | TGTGCCAGCAGCCCGGGACAGGGAAGGGATCAGCCCCAGCATTTT
. | TRBJ2-3 | TRBV29-1 | TRBD2 | CSARGRATDTQYF | TGCAGCGCCCGGGGGAGGGCCACAGATACGCAGTATTTT
. | TRBJ1-1 | TRBV13 | TRBD1 | CASSLGDRAPNTEAFF | TGTGCCAGCAGCTTAGGGGACAGGGCACCGAACACTGAAGCTTTCTTT
. | TRBJ2-6 | TRBV11-3 | TRBD1 | CASSLEGQGSVLTF | TGTGCCAGCAGCTTAGAAGGACAGGGAAGCGTCCTGACTTTC
few | TRBJ1-5 | TRBV7-9 | . | CASSLGRPNQPQHF | TGTGCCAGCAGCTTAGGCAGGCCGAATCAGCCCCAGCATTTT
. | TRBJ2-7 | TRBV9 | TRBD1 | CASSVGGTGFLYEQYF | TGTGCCAGCAGCGTAGGTGGGACAGGGTTCCTCTACGAGCAGTACTTC
. | TRBJ2-2 | TRBV5-4 | TRBD1 | CASTGQGKSYTGELFF | TGTGCCAGCACCGGACAGGGGAAGAGTTACACCGGGGAGCTGTTTTTT
once | TRBJ2-2 | TRBV4-2 | . | CASSPTGAGELFF | TGTGCCAGCAGCCCCACGGGGGCCGGGGAGCTGTTTTTT
. | TRBJ2-3 | TRBV24-1 | TRBD1 | CATSDLSRGPGTLYF | TGTGCCACCAGTGATTTGAGTAGGGGGCCCGGGACATTGTATTTT
. | TRBJ1-4 | TRBV5-5 | . | CASSSHRDEKLFF | TGTGCCAGCAGCTCCCACAGAGATGAAAAACTGTTTTTT
. | TRBJ2-7 | TRBV9 | TRBD1 | CASSVATGAYEQYF | TGTGCCAGCAGCGTAGCGACAGGGGCCTACGAGCAGTACTTC
few | TRBJ1-2 | TRBV11-2 | . | CASSPQGNYGYTF | TGTGCCAGCAGCCCACAGGGAAACTATGGCTACACCTTC
. | TRBJ1-2 | TRBV6-1 | . | CASSELGGYGYTF | TGTGCCAGCAGTGAACTCGGGGGATATGGCTACACCTTC
. | TRBJ1-2 | TRBV6-5 | . | CASSYDRTNYGYTF | TGTGCCAGCAGTTACGACAGAACTAACTATGGCTACACCTTC
. | TRBJ1-2 | TRBV19 | TRBD1 | CASSMGTEGSYTF | TGTGCCAGTAGTATGGGGACAGAGGGAAGCTACACCTTC
once | TRBJ2-1 | TRBV11-3 | TRBD1 | CASSRRQGAFNEQFF | TGTGCCAGCAGCCGAAGACAGGGGGCATTCAATGAGCAGTTCTTC
. | TRBJ1-1 | TRBV28 | . | CASGGLRAFF | TGTGCCAGCGGGGGACTTCGGGCTTTCTTT
once | TRBJ1-6 | TRBV18 | . | CASSPRVNSPLHF | TGTGCCAGCTCACCACGCGTTAATTCACCCCTCCACTTT
. | TRBJ2-1 | TRBV5-4 | TRBD2 | CASSEGLADVQFF | TGTGCCAGCAGCGAGGGACTAGCGGACGTGCAGTTCTTC
once | TRBJ1-1 | TRBV5-1 | . | CASSLYTGRDTEAFF | TGCGCCAGCAGCTTGTACACAGGGAGGGACACTGAAGCTTTCTTT
. | TRBJ1-2 | TRBV10-2 | TRBD1 | CASRPGQGNYGYTF | TGCGCCAGCAGGCCGGGACAGGGCAACTATGGCTACACCTTC
. | TRBJ2-3 | TRBV5-1 | TRBD2 | CASSFNSGGASTDTQYF | TGCGCCAGCAGCTTTAATAGCGGGGGGGCTTCCACAGATACGCAGTATTTT
. | TRBJ2-3 | TRBV19 | . | CASRSQGTDTQYF | TGTGCCAGTAGGTCACAGGGCACAGATACGCAGTATTTT
once | TRBJ2-7 | TRBV6-5 | TRBD2 | CASKVAGGPYEQYF | TGTGCCAGCAAGGTAGCGGGAGGGCCGTACGAGCAGTACTTC
. | TRBJ2-7 | TRBV2 | TRBD1 | CASTVGTETYEQYF | TGTGCCAGCACGGTCGGGACAGAGACCTACGAGCAGTACTTC
few | TRBJ2-7 | TRBV19 | TRBD1 | CASSGTGAVSYEQYF | TGTGCCAGTAGTGGGACAGGGGCAGTGAGCTACGAGCAGTACTTC